This T cell receptor (beta chain) was sequenced for a study of control samples from healthy donors and cancer patients. Only in-frame clones appear in the TCRdb table, and some are missing; sequencing was by immunoSEQ multiplex PCR. The data hold some 200,000 clones, with 85% to 95% observed a single time. Germline CDR1 is MDHEN and CDR2 is SYDVKM. V lost 2 bases and J 6 bases, leaving 17 bases between the germline ends. The CDR3 is 16 residues long. This TCR came from a man over 45 in good health. V is TRBV28 and J is TRBJ1-5; D possibly corresponds to TRBD1 (5 bases). The material sequenced was blood. The CDR3 coding sequence is TGTGCCAGCAGTTTACCGGACGCGGGGGGGGTTCAGCCCCAGCATTTT. As protein: CASSLPDAGGVQPQHF. Full variable domain (rest looked up from reference TRBV28 and TRBJ1-5): DVKVTQSSRYLVKRTGEKVFLECVQDMDHENMFWYRQDPGLGLRLIYFSYDVKMKEKGDIPEGYSVSREKKERFSLILESASTNQTSMYLCASSLPDAGGVQPQHFGDGTRLSIL.